Here is one T cell receptor beta chain with its context. Naive CD8 cells were CD45RO-negative, positively selected for CCR7, excluding terminally differentiated effector memory CD45RA+ cells. The data were taken from a study of shared clonotypes between healthy human individuals. An assay was performed, and its level was deep. Generated by immunoSEQ multiplex PCR, the TCRdb table keeps only in-frame clones and is missing some. The repertoire consists of around 1.9 million clones, with about 94% occurring once and the leading ten covering about 1.7%. The CDR3 runs to 15 residues. The V end lost 5 bases, the J end lost 0 bases, and 8 bases lay between the germline ends. CDR1 and CDR2 (germline): SGHTA, FQGNSA.

Sequencing was carried out using naive CD8+ T cells from PBMCs. The sequence derives from a man aged 18 to 35 in good health. Some clones in this sample may be carry-over from other donors' samples. The chain recombines TRBV7-2 with TRBJ2-6, with D possibly matching TRBD2 (5 bases). CDR3 loop: CASSPGISGANVLTF. The CDR3 DNA is TGTGCCAGCAGCCCCGGGATCTCTGGGGCCAACGTCCTGACTTTC.